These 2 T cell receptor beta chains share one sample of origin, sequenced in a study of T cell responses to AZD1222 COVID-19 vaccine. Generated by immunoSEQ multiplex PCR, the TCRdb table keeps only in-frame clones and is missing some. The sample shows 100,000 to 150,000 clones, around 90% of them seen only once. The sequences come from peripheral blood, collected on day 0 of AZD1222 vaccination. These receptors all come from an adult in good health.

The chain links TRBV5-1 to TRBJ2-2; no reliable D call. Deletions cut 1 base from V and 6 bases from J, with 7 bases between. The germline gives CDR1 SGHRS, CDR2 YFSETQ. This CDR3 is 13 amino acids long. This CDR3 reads CASSLLAAGELFF. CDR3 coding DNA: TGCGCCAGCAGCTTGTTGGCAGCCGGGGAGCTGTTTTTT. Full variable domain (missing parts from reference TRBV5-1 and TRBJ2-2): KAGVTQTPRYLIKTRGQQVTLSCSPISGHRSVSWYQQTPGQGLQFLFEYFSETQRNKGNFPGRFSGRQFSNSRSEMNVSTLELGDSALYLCASSLLAAGELFFGEGSRLTVL.

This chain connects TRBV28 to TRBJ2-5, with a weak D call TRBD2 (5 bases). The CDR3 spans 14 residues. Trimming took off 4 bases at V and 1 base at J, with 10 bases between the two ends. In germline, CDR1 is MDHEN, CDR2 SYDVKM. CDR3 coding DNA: TGTGCCAGCAGTTCGGGATCAACCCAAGAGACCCAGTACTTC. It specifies CASSSGSTQETQYF.